Listed below are T cell receptor beta chains from one sample, sequenced in a study of T cells in Graves' hyperthyroidism and ophthalmopathy. MiXCR, applied by TCRdb to the multiplex PCR reads, yields one record per CDR3 protein. The sample holds some 550,000 distinct CDR3 sequences, roughly 15% seen once. Sample: blood. The receptors derive from a woman aged 40 to 49 with Graves' ophthalmopathy. CDR3s include the opening cysteine and the closing phenylalanine or tryptophan. A D gene is named only where the DNA matches it firmly. Clone size is shown for a subset of rows, as once, few, many or a class of expanded clone.

clone size: many
J gene: TRBJ2-3
V gene: TRBV27
D gene: TRBD2
CDR3 protein: CASNSAGADTQYF
CDR3 DNA: TGTGCCAGCAACTCTGCGGGGGCAGATACGCAGTATTTT

clone size: -
J gene: TRBJ2-2
V gene: TRBV2
D gene: -
CDR3 protein: CASSEARGVTGELFF
CDR3 DNA: TGTGCCAGCAGTGAAGCGCGCGGGGTCACCGGGGAGCTGTTTTTT

clone size: -
J gene: TRBJ2-7
V gene: TRBV10-3
D gene: -
CDR3 protein: CAISESVAQGYAYEQYF
CDR3 DNA: TGTGCCATCAGTGAGTCCGTAGCACAGGGATACGCCTACGAGCAGTACTTC

clone size: many
J gene: TRBJ2-1
V gene: TRBV11-2
D gene: TRBD2
CDR3 protein: CASCLAGQNEQFF
CDR3 DNA: TGTGCCAGCTGTCTAGCGGGGCAGAATGAGCAGTTCTTC

clone size: many
J gene: TRBJ1-1
V gene: TRBV20-1
D gene: -
CDR3 protein: CSASSAEAFF
CDR3 DNA: TGCAGTGCTAGCTCGGCTGAAGCTTTCTTT

clone size: -
J gene: TRBJ2-7
V gene: TRBV7-9
D gene: TRBD2
CDR3 protein: CASSRFSTSGRAYEQYF
CDR3 DNA: TGTGCCAGCAGCCGATTTTCCACTAGCGGGAGGGCCTACGAGCAGTACTTC

clone size: few
J gene: TRBJ1-2
V gene: TRBV5-1
D gene: -
CDR3 protein: CASRQGYYGYTF
CDR3 DNA: TGCGCCTCACGGCAGGGATATTATGGCTACACCTTC

clone size: many
J gene: TRBJ2-7
V gene: TRBV2
D gene: TRBD1
CDR3 protein: CASHSGTGVTWAHEQYF
CDR3 DNA: TGTGCCAGCCATTCCGGGACAGGCGTTACGTGGGCCCACGAGCAGTACTTC

clone size: many
J gene: TRBJ1-6
V gene: TRBV20-1
D gene: -
CDR3 protein: CSAKRTGHNSPLHF
CDR3 DNA: TGCAGTGCTAAGAGGACGGGACATAATTCACCCCTCCACTTT

clone size: -
J gene: TRBJ2-1
V gene: TRBV6-9
D gene: TRBD2
CDR3 protein: CASSYLAGSYDEQFF
CDR3 DNA: TGTGCCAGCAGTTACCTAGCGGGGTCCTACGATGAGCAGTTCTTC

clone size: -
J gene: TRBJ1-2
V gene: TRBV12-3/TRBV12-4
D gene: -
CDR3 protein: CASSRPGGYTF
CDR3 DNA: TGTGCCAGCAGTCGCCCGGGGGGCTACACCTTC

clone size: many
J gene: TRBJ2-7
V gene: TRBV28
D gene: -
CDR3 protein: CASSHRGLTYEQYF
CDR3 DNA: TGTGCCAGCAGTCATCGGGGGTTAACCTACGAGCAGTACTTC

clone size: many
J gene: TRBJ2-2
V gene: TRBV20-1
D gene: TRBD2
CDR3 protein: CSARQASGSPGELFF
CDR3 DNA: TGCAGTGCTAGGCAGGCTAGCGGGTCCCCCGGGGAGCTGTTTTTT

clone size: -
J gene: TRBJ2-2
V gene: TRBV10-2
D gene: TRBD2
CDR3 protein: CASSLRAGGVSGELFF
CDR3 DNA: TGCGCCAGCAGTCTAAGAGCGGGGGGGGTCAGCGGGGAGCTGTTTTTT

clone size: -
J gene: TRBJ1-4
V gene: TRBV9
D gene: -
CDR3 protein: CASSVTSGPYEKLFF
CDR3 DNA: TGTGCCAGCAGCGTAACGTCGGGGCCATATGAAAAACTGTTTTTT

clone size: few
J gene: TRBJ2-1
V gene: TRBV12-3/TRBV12-4
D gene: -
CDR3 protein: CASSLMKRDEQFF
CDR3 DNA: TGTGCCAGCAGTTTAATGAAGCGGGATGAGCAGTTCTTC

clone size: few
J gene: TRBJ2-5
V gene: TRBV20-1
D gene: -
CDR3 protein: CSARRQTQETQYF
CDR3 DNA: TGCAGTGCCCGCCGACAGACCCAAGAGACCCAGTACTTC

clone size: many
J gene: TRBJ1-1
V gene: TRBV18
D gene: -
CDR3 protein: CASSPQPGTEAFF
CDR3 DNA: TGTGCCAGCTCACCCCAACCAGGGACTGAAGCTTTCTTT

clone size: many
J gene: TRBJ1-5
V gene: TRBV6-2/TRBV6-3
D gene: TRBD1
CDR3 protein: CASSYAGQGNQPQHF
CDR3 DNA: TGTGCCAGCAGTTACGCGGGACAGGGGAATCAGCCCCAGCATTTT

clone size: many
J gene: TRBJ1-2
V gene: TRBV10-3
D gene: -
CDR3 protein: CAISESGGANYGYTF
CDR3 DNA: TGTGCCATCAGTGAGTCAGGAGGGGCGAACTATGGCTACACCTTC

clone size: many
J gene: TRBJ2-3
V gene: TRBV12-5
D gene: TRBD1
CDR3 protein: CASGRQGADTQYF
CDR3 DNA: TGTGCTAGTGGACGACAGGGCGCAGATACGCAGTATTTT

clone size: -
J gene: TRBJ1-6
V gene: TRBV30
D gene: -
CDR3 protein: CAWSVLGQWNTNNSPLHF
CDR3 DNA: TGTGCCTGGAGTGTCCTCGGACAGTGGAATACAAATAATTCACCCCTCCACTTT

clone size: -
J gene: TRBJ2-7
V gene: TRBV20-1
D gene: TRBD2
CDR3 protein: CSASGRPPFSYEQYF
CDR3 DNA: TGCAGTGCTAGCGGGAGGCCTCCTTTCTCTTACGAGCAGTACTTC

clone size: many
J gene: TRBJ2-7
V gene: TRBV27
D gene: TRBD1
CDR3 protein: CASSLDRGWTYEQYF
CDR3 DNA: TGTGCCAGCAGTTTGGACAGGGGGTGGACCTACGAGCAGTACTTC

clone size: few
J gene: TRBJ2-7
V gene: TRBV5-5
D gene: TRBD1
CDR3 protein: CASRHPQGYEQYF
CDR3 DNA: TGTGCCAGCAGACACCCACAGGGGTACGAGCAGTACTTC

clone size: many
J gene: TRBJ2-3
V gene: TRBV30
D gene: TRBD2
CDR3 protein: CAWSSSGRRASTDTQYF
CDR3 DNA: TGTGCCTGGAGTTCTAGCGGGAGGCGCGCGAGCACAGATACGCAGTATTTT

clone size: many
J gene: TRBJ2-7
V gene: TRBV12-3/TRBV12-4
D gene: TRBD1
CDR3 protein: CASSLSDRTYEQYF
CDR3 DNA: TGTGCCAGCAGTTTATCGGACAGGACCTACGAGCAGTACTTC

clone size: many
J gene: TRBJ1-1
V gene: TRBV12-3/TRBV12-4
D gene: -
CDR3 protein: CASSLRLNTEAFF
CDR3 DNA: TGTGCCAGCAGCTTACGGTTGAACACTGAAGCTTTCTTT

clone size: few
J gene: TRBJ1-1
V gene: TRBV12-3/TRBV12-4
D gene: TRBD1
CDR3 protein: CASIHRTGDTEAFF
CDR3 DNA: TGTGCCAGCATCCACAGGACAGGGGACACTGAAGCTTTCTTT

clone size: -
J gene: TRBJ2-3
V gene: TRBV10-3
D gene: -
CDR3 protein: CATNSVWDPGDTQYF
CDR3 DNA: TGTGCCACCAACAGTGTTTGGGACCCGGGGGATACGCAGTATTTT

clone size: few
J gene: TRBJ1-6
V gene: TRBV19
D gene: -
CDR3 protein: CASSMDSLNSPLHF
CDR3 DNA: TGTGCCAGTAGTATGGACAGTCTCAATTCACCCCTCCACTTT

clone size: -
J gene: TRBJ2-2
V gene: TRBV2
D gene: TRBD1
CDR3 protein: CAIVTGGTGELFF
CDR3 DNA: TGTGCCATAGTGACAGGGGGGACCGGGGAGCTGTTTTTT

clone size: many
J gene: TRBJ1-1
V gene: TRBV2
D gene: -
CDR3 protein: CASQQYQAVSAFF
CDR3 DNA: TGTGCCTCCCAGCAGTACCAGGCAGTGAGCGCTTTCTTT

clone size: many
J gene: TRBJ2-1
V gene: TRBV7-3
D gene: TRBD2
CDR3 protein: CASSADPSGGRDEQFF
CDR3 DNA: TGTGCCAGCAGCGCCGATCCTAGCGGGGGGCGAGATGAGCAGTTCTTC

clone size: many
J gene: TRBJ1-5
V gene: TRBV5-1
D gene: -
CDR3 protein: CASSKDRGEPQHF
CDR3 DNA: TGCGCCAGCAGCAAGGACAGAGGGGAGCCCCAGCATTTT

clone size: -
J gene: TRBJ2-3
V gene: TRBV20-1
D gene: TRBD2
CDR3 protein: CSAREGTSVFRDTQYF
CDR3 DNA: TGCAGTGCTAGAGAAGGGACTAGCGTCTTCAGAGATACGCAGTATTTT

clone size: many
J gene: TRBJ1-1
V gene: TRBV3-1
D gene: -
CDR3 protein: CASSQDRWTKGTEAFF
CDR3 DNA: TGTGCCAGCAGCCAAGATAGATGGACAAAAGGCACTGAAGCTTTCTTT

clone size: -
J gene: TRBJ1-3
V gene: TRBV6-1
D gene: TRBD1
CDR3 protein: CASSDPGQGIGNTIYF
CDR3 DNA: TGTGCCAGCAGTGATCCGGGACAGGGGATTGGAAACACCATATATTTT

clone size: -
J gene: TRBJ1-2
V gene: TRBV2
D gene: -
CDR3 protein: CASRAAPGTPHYTF
CDR3 DNA: TGTGCCAGCAGGGCTGCCCCTGGGACACCCCACTACACCTTC

clone size: -
J gene: TRBJ1-1
V gene: TRBV6-1
D gene: -
CDR3 protein: CASKLQDTTEAFF
CDR3 DNA: TGTGCCAGCAAATTGCAGGACACCACTGAAGCTTTCTTT

clone size: -
J gene: TRBJ2-7
V gene: TRBV7-2
D gene: -
CDR3 protein: CASSLAASGTQTYEQYF
CDR3 DNA: TGTGCCAGCAGCTTAGCTGCGTCCGGGACTCAGACCTACGAGCAGTACTTC

clone size: few
J gene: TRBJ2-5
V gene: TRBV6-4
D gene: -
CDR3 protein: CASNGGPGTQYF
CDR3 DNA: TGTGCCAGCAACGGGGGGCCAGGGACCCAGTACTTC

clone size: few
J gene: TRBJ1-6
V gene: TRBV20-1
D gene: -
CDR3 protein: CSAREKQGGSPLHF
CDR3 DNA: TGCAGTGCTAGAGAGAAACAGGGCGGTTCACCCCTCCACTTT

clone size: many
J gene: TRBJ2-7
V gene: TRBV2
D gene: -
CDR3 protein: CASSDKTGEYEQYF
CDR3 DNA: TGTGCCAGCAGTGACAAGACAGGAGAGTACGAGCAGTACTTC

clone size: -
J gene: TRBJ1-2
V gene: TRBV28
D gene: -
CDR3 protein: CASSLSGARYTF
CDR3 DNA: TGTGCCAGCAGTTTGAGTGGGGCACGCTACACCTTC

clone size: many
J gene: TRBJ1-5
V gene: TRBV6-2/TRBV6-3
D gene: -
CDR3 protein: CASRKGEYSNQPQHF
CDR3 DNA: TGTGCCAGCAGAAAGGGGGAGTACTCCAATCAGCCCCAGCATTTT

clone size: many
J gene: TRBJ2-1
V gene: TRBV7-9
D gene: TRBD2
CDR3 protein: CASSWRAGGTDEQFF
CDR3 DNA: TGTGCCAGCAGCTGGAGAGCGGGGGGGACGGATGAGCAGTTCTTC

clone size: few
J gene: TRBJ2-5
V gene: TRBV7-9
D gene: TRBD2
CDR3 protein: CASSRAGTSRETQYF
CDR3 DNA: TGTGCCAGCAGCCGCGCGGGGACTAGTAGGGAGACCCAGTACTTC

clone size: few
J gene: TRBJ1-2
V gene: TRBV2
D gene: TRBD1
CDR3 protein: CASSDQGDYGYTF
CDR3 DNA: TGTGCCAGCAGTGATCAGGGGGACTATGGCTACACCTTC

clone size: -
J gene: TRBJ1-2
V gene: TRBV3-1
D gene: -
CDR3 protein: CASSQTRGAGYTF
CDR3 DNA: TGTGCCAGCAGCCAGACACGAGGCGCAGGCTACACCTTC

clone size: many
J gene: TRBJ2-5
V gene: TRBV2
D gene: -
CDR3 protein: CASSSWMGETQYF
CDR3 DNA: TGTGCCAGCAGCTCCTGGATGGGGGAGACCCAGTACTTC

clone size: few
J gene: TRBJ1-1
V gene: TRBV6-1
D gene: TRBD1
CDR3 protein: CASRRSGTASTEAFF
CDR3 DNA: TGTGCCAGCAGGAGAAGCGGGACAGCGAGCACTGAAGCTTTCTTT

clone size: few
J gene: TRBJ2-2
V gene: TRBV5-1
D gene: -
CDR3 protein: CASRPPANTGELFF
CDR3 DNA: TGCGCCAGTAGACCCCCGGCGAACACCGGGGAGCTGTTTTTT

clone size: many
J gene: TRBJ2-1
V gene: TRBV20-1
D gene: -
CDR3 protein: CSASLGPNEQFF
CDR3 DNA: TGCAGTGCTTCCCTAGGCCCCAATGAGCAGTTCTTC

clone size: many
J gene: TRBJ2-7
V gene: TRBV3-1
D gene: -
CDR3 protein: CASSVRDTSYEQYF
CDR3 DNA: TGTGCCAGCAGCGTCCGGGACACTTCCTACGAGCAGTACTTC

clone size: -
J gene: TRBJ1-1
V gene: TRBV30
D gene: -
CDR3 protein: CAWIKPPGEMNTEAFF
CDR3 DNA: TGTGCCTGGATCAAACCTCCAGGGGAGATGAACACTGAAGCTTTCTTT

clone size: many
J gene: TRBJ2-5
V gene: TRBV18
D gene: -
CDR3 protein: CAGAVTSSETQYF
CDR3 DNA: TGTGCCGGAGCGGTGACTTCATCGGAGACCCAGTACTTC